Detailed here is one T cell receptor (beta chain). Its antigen is unknown. The V gene's germline CDR1 is MDHEN and CDR2 SYDVKM. Deletions cut 3 bases from V and 7 bases from J, with 15 bases between. CDR3 size: 15 residues. These data come from a study of T cell responses to AZD1222 COVID-19 vaccine. Notes on the study in general: Females outnumbered males among donors, who were mostly white British; clonal diversity was possibly underestimated. Along spike, vaccine-associated CD4 TCRs were found throughout, with dominance at 160-218 and 743-854. Regions left unmutated in variants are reportedly the target of nearly half of spike-specific TCRs.

Sequencing used immunoSEQ multiplex PCR; TCRdb keeps in-frame clones, though not all of them. The repertoire holds roughly 150,000 clones, with 92% as singletons. The sequence came from an adult who received the AZD1222 COVID-19 vaccine. The chain has TRBV28 and TRBJ1-4, with a possible D match to TRBD1 (5 bases). The sequencing here drew on peripheral blood, taken 28 days after the second AZD1222 dose. The CDR3 DNA reads as TGTGCCAGCAGTTTGGGGCAGGGTGGAGGTGAAAAACTGTTTTTT. Translation: CASSLGQGGGEKLFF.